This T cell receptor (beta chain) was retrieved from a study of CD8 T cells in ankylosing spondylitis. CDR3 length equals 13 residues. Between the trimmed V and J ends, which lost 1 base and 7 bases, there was a span of 8 bases. CDR1 and CDR2 (germline): SGHAT, FQNNGV. This clonotype was picked up many times. Antigen unknown. Study-level findings and limits: CD8+ disease-linked clones were present at relatively low frequencies in blood. Blood from ankylosing spondylitis patients appeared to carry a characteristic roughly 8-variant TCR beta motif. There was reportedly significant enrichment of clones that were disease-linked in matched ankylosing spondylitis synovial fluid.

TCRdb fed the 5' RACE reads into MiXCR, producing one record per CDR3 protein. This table has about 130,000 distinct CDR3 sequences, 6% to 8% appearing once. This chain links TRBV11-2 with TRBJ2-1, with D unresolved. The sequence was obtained from a female donor with ankylosing spondylitis or in good health (not recorded which). Source material: blood, either unsorted or a sorted T cell fraction (not recorded which). Written as DNA, the CDR3 is TGTGCCAGCAGCTTAGGACCCTTGAATGAGCAGTTCTTC. Amino acids: CASSLGPLNEQFF.